This T cell receptor (beta chain) was identified in a study of T cell responses to AZD1222 COVID-19 vaccine. General study findings and limits: Clonal diversity was possibly underestimated, and the donors were mostly white British, with more females.

Germline V gives CDR1 LNHDA, CDR2 SQIVND (reference sequence). V was shortened by 9 bases and J by 0 bases, with 11 bases between the two germline ends. The CDR3 extends over 13 amino acids. The method was immunoSEQ multiplex PCR; TCRdb's version includes in-frame clones alone and lacks a portion of them. The data hold around 84,000 clones, with approximately 85% observed a single time. On this clone: Its antigen is as yet unknown.

The clonotype comes from an adult in good health. J is TRBJ1-1 and V is TRBV19, with D unresolved. Sample: peripheral blood, taken on day 0 of AZD1222 vaccination. For the CDR3, the DNA is TGTGCCAGCTCCCCCTTTATGAACACTGAAGCTTTCTTT. Its translation is CASSPFMNTEAFF.